This T cell receptor beta chain comes out of a study of T-cell memory formation after mild COVID-19 (dated by TCRdb to about 2021). Regarding the complete study: Most TCR sequence clusters were specific to one of the two donors. Two young, previously healthy adult volunteers, one female and one male, were included in the cohort. Longitudinal TCRalpha and TCRbeta repertoire sequencing tracked T-cell clones expanding and contracting after mild COVID-19 in a couple of donors. What the study reported, not specific to this receptor: Whether the second-wave clones peaking on day 37 were SARS-CoV-2 specific was not confirmed. The study covered only a couple of mild cases, and larger cohorts including severe cases with pre-infection samples were considered necessary. Contracting CD4+ clones were found mainly in CM and EM memory subsets, while CD8+ clones were enriched in EMRA. Some responding clones were detected in pre-infection memory, suggesting pre-existing cross-reactive memory T cells joined the SARS-CoV-2 response. Clones contracting from day 15 to 85 had balanced CD4/CD8 phenotypes, while a second wave expanding from day 15 to 37 was biased towards CD4+.

Ficoll-Paque density gradient centrifugation was used to isolate PBMCs. V is pared back by 1 base and J by 0 bases, with 9 bases lying between the germline termini. Reading the germline V gene (reference sequence) gives CDR1 SEHNR and CDR2 FQNEAQ. The CDR3 has 15 amino acids, counting the end cysteine and phenylalanine. The read is trimmed to its CDR3 DNA, 45 bases read in frame from base 1. This clonotype was detected a few times. This receptor's antigen is unknown. Base qualities are not provided; no much larger clone lies one nucleotide away. Sequencing instrument: Illumina NovaSeq 6000. TCRalpha and TCRbeta cDNA libraries were built by 5'RACE with constant-segment primers, adding sample barcodes and unique molecular identifiers. Trizol reagent was used to extract RNA from every sample. The libraries were amplified in two PCR steps, and the second step added a second sample barcode and Illumina TruSeq adapters. Libraries were sequenced on an Illumina NovaSeq with 2 x 150 bp paired-end reads. The study's processing was this. With migec v1.2.7, reads were demultiplexed and then collapsed into UMI-guided consensus sequences. With mixcr v2.1.11, UMI consensuses were aligned to TRA and TRB V and J templates and assembled into clonotypes. Clonotypes were classified as expanded or contracted when called significant by both edgeR and NoisET, with noise models trained on biological replicates. For edgeR calls, the thresholds were a false discovery rate-adjusted p below 0.01 and a log2 fold-change of 1. As an exploratory analysis of dynamics, PCA with hierarchical clustering was applied to max-normalized trajectories of the 1000 most abundant clonotypes. Each responding clone was given a CD4 or CD8 phenotype based on the CD4+ and CD8+ repertoires, which had been sequenced separately. TCRdb reprocessing: public reads trimmed at Q25 with fastp, clones called with MiXCR, in-frame beta chains kept. Every entry covers one CDR3 protein and lists the most common genes and DNA from its rows. The V and J calls come from TCRdb's annotation, not from the publication. Counted in this sample were 350,000 to 500,000 distinct CDR3 sequences; roughly a quarter of them appeared once. Of the sample, roughly 14% falls within the top ten clones.

The sequence derives from an adult woman who had mild COVID-19 (a few samples of this study predate the infection). The sample titles of this study are shuffled in the database, so cell type and time point are left out; the donor was told from shared clones. The sequenced sample was PBMCs or a T cell subset sorted from them (not recorded which). This sequence uses TRBV7-9 and TRBJ1-1; the D gene assignment is ambiguous. The base sequence is TGTGCCAGCAGCTTAGATGGGGTCATGAACACTGAAGCTTTCTTT. This gives the protein CASSLDGVMNTEAFF.